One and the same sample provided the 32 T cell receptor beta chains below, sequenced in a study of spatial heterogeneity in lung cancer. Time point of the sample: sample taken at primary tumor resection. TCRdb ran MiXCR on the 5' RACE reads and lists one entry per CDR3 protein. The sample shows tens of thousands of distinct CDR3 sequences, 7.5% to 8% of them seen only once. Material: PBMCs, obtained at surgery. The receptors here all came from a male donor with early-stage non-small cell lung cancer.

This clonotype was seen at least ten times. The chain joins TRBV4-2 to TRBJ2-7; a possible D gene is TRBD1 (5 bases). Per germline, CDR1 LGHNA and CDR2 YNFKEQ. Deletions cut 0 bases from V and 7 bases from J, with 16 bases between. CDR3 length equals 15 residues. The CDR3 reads CASSQDQGAVGEQYF. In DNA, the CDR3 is TGTGCCAGCAGCCAAGATCAGGGCGCCGTGGGGGAGCAGTACTTC.

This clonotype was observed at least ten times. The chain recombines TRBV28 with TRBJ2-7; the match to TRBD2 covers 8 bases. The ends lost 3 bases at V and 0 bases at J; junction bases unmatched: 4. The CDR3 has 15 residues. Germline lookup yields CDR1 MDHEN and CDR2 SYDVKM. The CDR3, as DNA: TGTGCCAGCAGTTTGGCGGGAGGCGGCTCCTACGAGCAGTACGTC. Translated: CASSLAGGGSYEQYV.

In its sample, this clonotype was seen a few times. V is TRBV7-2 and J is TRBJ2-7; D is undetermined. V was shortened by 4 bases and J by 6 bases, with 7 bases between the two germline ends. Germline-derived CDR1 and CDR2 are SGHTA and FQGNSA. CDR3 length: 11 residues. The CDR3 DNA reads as TGTGCCAGCAGCTATAGCTTCGAGCAGTACTTC. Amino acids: CASSYSFEQYF.

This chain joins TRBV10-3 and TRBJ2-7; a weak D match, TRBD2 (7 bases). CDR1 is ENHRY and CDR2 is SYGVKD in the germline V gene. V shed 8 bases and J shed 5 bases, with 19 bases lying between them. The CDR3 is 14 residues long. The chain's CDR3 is CAISVGGQLDEQYF. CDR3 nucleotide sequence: TGTGCCATCTCGGTGGGGGGGCAGCTGGACGAGCAGTACTTC.

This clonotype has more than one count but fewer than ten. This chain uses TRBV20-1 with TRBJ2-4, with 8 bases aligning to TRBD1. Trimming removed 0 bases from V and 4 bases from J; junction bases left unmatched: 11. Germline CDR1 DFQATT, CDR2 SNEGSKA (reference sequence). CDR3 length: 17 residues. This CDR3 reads CSARDPTRGQEKNIQYF. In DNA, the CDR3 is TGCAGTGCTAGAGATCCAACAAGGGGACAGGAAAAAAACATTCAGTACTTC.

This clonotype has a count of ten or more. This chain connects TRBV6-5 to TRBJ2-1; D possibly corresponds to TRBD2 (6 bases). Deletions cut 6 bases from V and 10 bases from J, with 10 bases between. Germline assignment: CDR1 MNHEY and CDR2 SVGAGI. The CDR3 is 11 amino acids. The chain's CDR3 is CASSPGGEQFF. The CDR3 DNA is TGTGCCAGCAGCCCAGGAGGGGAGCAGTTCTTC.

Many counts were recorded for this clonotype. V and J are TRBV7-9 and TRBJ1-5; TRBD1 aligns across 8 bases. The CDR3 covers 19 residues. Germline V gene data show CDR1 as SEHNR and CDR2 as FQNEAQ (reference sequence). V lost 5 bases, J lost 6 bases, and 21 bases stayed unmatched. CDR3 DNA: TGTGCCAGCAGCCCACTCCCGACAGGGGTTGGCCGAATTGGTCAGCCCCAGCATTTT. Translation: CASSPLPTGVGRIGQPQHF.

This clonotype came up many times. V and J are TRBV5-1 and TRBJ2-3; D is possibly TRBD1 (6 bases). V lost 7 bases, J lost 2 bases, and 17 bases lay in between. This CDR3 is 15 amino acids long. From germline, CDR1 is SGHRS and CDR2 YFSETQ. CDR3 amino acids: CASRPSGGHTDTQYF. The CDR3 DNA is TGCGCCAGCCGCCCCTCTGGGGGCCACACAGATACGCAGTATTTT.

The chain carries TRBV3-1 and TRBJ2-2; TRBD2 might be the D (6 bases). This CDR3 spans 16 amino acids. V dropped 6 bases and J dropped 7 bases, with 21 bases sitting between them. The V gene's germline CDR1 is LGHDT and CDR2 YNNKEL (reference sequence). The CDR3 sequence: CASRDPTSIKDGELFF. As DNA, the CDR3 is TGTGCCAGCAGGGACCCGACTAGTATCAAGGACGGGGAGCTGTTTTTT. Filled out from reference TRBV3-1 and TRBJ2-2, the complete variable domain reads DTAVSQTPKYLVTQMGNDKSIKCEQNLGHDTMYWYKQDSKKFLKIMFSYNNKELIINETVPNRFSPKSPDKAHLNLHINSLELGDSAVYFCASRDPTSIKDGELFFGEGSRLTVL.

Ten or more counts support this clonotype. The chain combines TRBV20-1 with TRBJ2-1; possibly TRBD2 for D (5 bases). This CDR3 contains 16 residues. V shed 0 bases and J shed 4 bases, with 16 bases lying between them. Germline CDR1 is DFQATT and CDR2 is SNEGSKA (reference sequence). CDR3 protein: CSARDLVGGRYNEQFF. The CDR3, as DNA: TGCAGTGCTAGAGATCTGGTAGGAGGTCGGTACAATGAGCAGTTCTTC.

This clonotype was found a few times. DNA of the CDR3: TGTGCCTGGAATCTTGGGAACACTGAAGCTTTCTTT. Its translation: CAWNLGNTEAFF. The chain combines TRBV30 with TRBJ1-1, with D uncertain. The CDR3 runs to 12 residues. CDR1 and CDR2 (germline): GTSNPN, SVGIG (reference sequence). V gave up 4 bases and J gave up 1 base, with 7 bases separating them.

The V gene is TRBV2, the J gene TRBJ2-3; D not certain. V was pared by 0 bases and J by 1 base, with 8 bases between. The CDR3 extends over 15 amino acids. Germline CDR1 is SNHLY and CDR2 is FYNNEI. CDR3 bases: TGTGCCAGCAGTGAAGCCGGTGTTGGCACAGATACGCAGTATTTT. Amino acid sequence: CASSEAGVGTDTQYF.

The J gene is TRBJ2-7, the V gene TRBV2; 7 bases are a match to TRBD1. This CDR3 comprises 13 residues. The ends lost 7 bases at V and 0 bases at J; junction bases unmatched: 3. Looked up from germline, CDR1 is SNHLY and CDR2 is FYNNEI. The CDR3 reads CASKRDSSYEQYV. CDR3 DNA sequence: TGTGCCAGCAAAAGGGACAGCTCCTACGAGCAGTACGTC.

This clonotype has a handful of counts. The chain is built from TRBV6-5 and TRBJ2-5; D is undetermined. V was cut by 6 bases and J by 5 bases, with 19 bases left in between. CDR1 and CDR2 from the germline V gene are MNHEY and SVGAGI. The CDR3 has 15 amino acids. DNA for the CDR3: TGTGCCAGCAGGGCCGGGCCAGCCCCTTGGGAGACCCAGTACTTC. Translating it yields CASRAGPAPWETQYF.

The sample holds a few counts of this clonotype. CDR3 coding DNA: TGTGCCAGCTCCGGTTCGGAGGGTTATGGCTACACCTTC. Translated, it gives CASSGSEGYGYTF. The chain uses TRBV18 and TRBJ1-2; the D is unclear. This CDR3 contains 13 residues. Trimming pared 6 bases from V and 5 bases from J, leaving 13 bases between. Germline values: CDR1 KGHSH, CDR2 LQKENI.

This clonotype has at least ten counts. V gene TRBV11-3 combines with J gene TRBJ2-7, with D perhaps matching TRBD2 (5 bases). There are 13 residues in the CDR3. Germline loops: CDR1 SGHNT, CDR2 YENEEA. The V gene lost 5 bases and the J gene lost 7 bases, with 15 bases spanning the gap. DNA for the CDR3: TGTGCCAGCAGCCCCCGCCCGACGGGGGAGCAGTACGTC. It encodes CASSPRPTGEQYV.

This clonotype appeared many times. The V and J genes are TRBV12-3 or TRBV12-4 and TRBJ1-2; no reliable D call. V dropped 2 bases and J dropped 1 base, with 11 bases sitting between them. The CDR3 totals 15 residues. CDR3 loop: CASSLSAAFNYGYTF. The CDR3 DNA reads TGTGCCAGCAGTTTATCGGCAGCCTTTAACTATGGCTACACCTTC.

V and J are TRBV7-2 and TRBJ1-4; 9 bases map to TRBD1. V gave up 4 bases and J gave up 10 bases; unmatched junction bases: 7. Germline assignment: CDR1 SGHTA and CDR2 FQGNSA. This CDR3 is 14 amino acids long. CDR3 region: CASSSRQGVGKLFF. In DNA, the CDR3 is TGTGCCAGCAGCTCGAGACAGGGGGTCGGAAAACTGTTTTTT.

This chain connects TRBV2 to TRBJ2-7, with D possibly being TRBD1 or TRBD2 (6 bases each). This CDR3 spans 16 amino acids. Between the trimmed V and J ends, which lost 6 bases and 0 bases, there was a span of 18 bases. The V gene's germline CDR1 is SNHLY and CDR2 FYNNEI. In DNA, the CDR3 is TGTGCCAGCAGGGGGAACAGGGACTCAAGCTCCTACGAGCAGTACTTC. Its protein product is CASRGNRDSSSYEQYF. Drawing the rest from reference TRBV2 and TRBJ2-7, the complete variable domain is EPEVTQTPSHQVTQMGQEVILRCVPISNHLYFYWYRQILGQKVEFLVSFYNNEISEKSEIFDDQFSVERPDGSNFTLKIRSTKLEDSAMYFCASRGNRDSSSYEQYFGPGTRLTVT.

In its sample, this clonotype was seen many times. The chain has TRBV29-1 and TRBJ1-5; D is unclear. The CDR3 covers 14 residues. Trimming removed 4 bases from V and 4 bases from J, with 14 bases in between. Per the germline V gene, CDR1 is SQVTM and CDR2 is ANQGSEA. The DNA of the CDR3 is TGCAGCGTTGTAGTACAGTCTAATAATCAGCCCCAGCATTTT. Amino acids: CSVVVQSNNQPQHF.

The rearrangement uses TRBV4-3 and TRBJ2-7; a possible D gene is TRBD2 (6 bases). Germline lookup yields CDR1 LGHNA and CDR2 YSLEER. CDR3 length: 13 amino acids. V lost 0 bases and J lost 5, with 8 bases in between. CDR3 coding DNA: TGCGCCAGCAGCCAAGATGGGGAGGACGAGCAGTACTTC. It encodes CASSQDGEDEQYF.

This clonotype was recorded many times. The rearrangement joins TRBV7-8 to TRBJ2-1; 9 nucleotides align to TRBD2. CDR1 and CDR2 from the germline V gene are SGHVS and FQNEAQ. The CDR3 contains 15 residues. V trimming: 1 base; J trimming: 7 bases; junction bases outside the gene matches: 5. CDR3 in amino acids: CASSLVAGVRNEQFF. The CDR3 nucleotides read TGTGCCAGCAGCTTAGTAGCGGGGGTTAGGAATGAGCAGTTCTTC.

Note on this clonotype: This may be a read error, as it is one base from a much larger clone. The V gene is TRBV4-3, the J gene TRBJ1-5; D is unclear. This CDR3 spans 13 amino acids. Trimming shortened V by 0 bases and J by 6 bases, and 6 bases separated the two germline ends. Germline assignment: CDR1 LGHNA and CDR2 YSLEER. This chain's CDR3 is CASSQDRGQPQHF. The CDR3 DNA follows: TGCGCCAGCAGCCAAGATCGGGGTCAGCCCCAGCATTTT.

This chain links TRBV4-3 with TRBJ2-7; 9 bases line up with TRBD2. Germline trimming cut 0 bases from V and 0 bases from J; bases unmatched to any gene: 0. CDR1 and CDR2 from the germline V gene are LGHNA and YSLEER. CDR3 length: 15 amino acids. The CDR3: CASSQEAGGSYEQYF. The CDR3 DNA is TGCGCCAGCAGCCAAGAAGCGGGGGGCTCCTACGAGCAGTACTTC.

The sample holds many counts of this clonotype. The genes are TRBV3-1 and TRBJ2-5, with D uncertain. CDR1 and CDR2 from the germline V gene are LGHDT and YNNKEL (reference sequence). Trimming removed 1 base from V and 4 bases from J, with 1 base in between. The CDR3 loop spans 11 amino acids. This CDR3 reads CASSQGETQYF. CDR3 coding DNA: TGTGCCAGCAGCCAAGGAGAGACCCAGTACTTC.

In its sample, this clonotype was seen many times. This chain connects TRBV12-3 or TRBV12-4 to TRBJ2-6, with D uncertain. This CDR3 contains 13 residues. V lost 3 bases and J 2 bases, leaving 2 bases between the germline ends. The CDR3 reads CASSFAGANVLTF. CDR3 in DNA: TGTGCCAGCAGTTTTGCTGGGGCCAACGTCCTGACTTTC.

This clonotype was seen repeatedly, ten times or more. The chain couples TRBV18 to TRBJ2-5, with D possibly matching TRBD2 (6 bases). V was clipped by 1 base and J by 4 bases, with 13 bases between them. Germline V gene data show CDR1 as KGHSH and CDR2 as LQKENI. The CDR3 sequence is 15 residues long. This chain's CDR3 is CASSPRGRAGETQYF. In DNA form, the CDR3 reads TGTGCCAGCTCACCACGGGGTCGAGCGGGAGAGACCCAGTACTTC. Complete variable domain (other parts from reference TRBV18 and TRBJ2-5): NAGVMQNPRHLVRRRGQEARLRCSPMKGHSHVYWYRQLPEEGLKFMVYLQKENIIDESGMPKERFSAEFPKEGPSILRIQQVVRGDSAAYFCASSPRGRAGETQYFGPGTRLLVL.

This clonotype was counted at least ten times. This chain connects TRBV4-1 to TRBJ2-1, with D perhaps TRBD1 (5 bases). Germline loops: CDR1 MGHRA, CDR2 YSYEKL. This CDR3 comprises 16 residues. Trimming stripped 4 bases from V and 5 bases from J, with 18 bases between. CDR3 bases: TGCGCCAGCAGCCTAGGACACTCCGGCCGTCACAATGAGCAGTTCTTC. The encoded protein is CASSLGHSGRHNEQFF.

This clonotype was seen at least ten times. The CDR3 region is CASSDSRASNEKLFF. The CDR3, as DNA: TGTGCCAGCAGCGATTCGAGGGCTAGTAATGAAAAACTGTTTTTT. The chain joins TRBV7-2 to TRBJ1-4; D is unresolved. The germline V gene encodes CDR1 SGHTA and CDR2 FQGNSA. V gave up 5 bases and J gave up 4 bases, with 14 bases separating them. The CDR3 totals 15 residues.

DNA of the CDR3: TGTGCCAGCAGCGGACAGGGGGCCTACAATGAGCAGTTCTTC. Amino acid sequence: CASSGQGAYNEQFF. The chain recombines TRBV12-3 or TRBV12-4 with TRBJ2-1; TRBD1 matches 10 bases. The J segment lost 2 bases and the V segment lost 6 bases, leaving 1 base of the junction unmatched. This CDR3 contains 14 residues.

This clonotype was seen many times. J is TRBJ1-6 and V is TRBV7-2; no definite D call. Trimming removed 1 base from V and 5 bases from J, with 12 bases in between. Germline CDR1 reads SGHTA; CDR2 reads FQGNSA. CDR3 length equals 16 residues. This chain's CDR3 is CASSLDLAANNSPLHF. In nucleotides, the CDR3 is TGTGCCAGCAGCTTAGATCTAGCAGCAAATAATTCACCCCTCCACTTT.

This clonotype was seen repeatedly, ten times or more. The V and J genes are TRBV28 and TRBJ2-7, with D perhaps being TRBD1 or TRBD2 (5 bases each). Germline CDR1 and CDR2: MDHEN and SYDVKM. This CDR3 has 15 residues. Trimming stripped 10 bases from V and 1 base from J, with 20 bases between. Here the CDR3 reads CAIKPLGDGSYEQYV. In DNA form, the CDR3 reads TGTGCCATAAAACCACTAGGGGACGGGTCCTACGAGCAGTACGTC.